The T cell receptor (beta chain) described here comes from a study of cytomegalovirus exposure and HLA in healthy donors. Among the 110 or so subjects of the validation cohort, separate from the roughly 700-subject first cohort, were the donors. The CDR3 is 16 amino acids. V was shortened by 1 base and J by 4 bases, with 14 bases between the two germline ends. The germline V gene has CDR1 SGHTA and CDR2 FQGNSA. Sequenced by immunoSEQ multiplex PCR; TCRdb stores in-frame clones only, minus some. The repertoire holds about 120,000 clones, with approximately 89% as singletons. This clonotype was obtained from a woman aged 18 to 35 in good health and CMV-seronegative. Sequenced input: PBMCs. This chain connects TRBV7-2 to TRBJ2-1; TRBD2 is a possible D gene (6 bases). The CDR3: CASSLDPSGPYNEQFF. Written as DNA, the CDR3 is TGTGCCAGCAGCTTAGACCCCAGCGGGCCATACAATGAGCAGTTCTTC.